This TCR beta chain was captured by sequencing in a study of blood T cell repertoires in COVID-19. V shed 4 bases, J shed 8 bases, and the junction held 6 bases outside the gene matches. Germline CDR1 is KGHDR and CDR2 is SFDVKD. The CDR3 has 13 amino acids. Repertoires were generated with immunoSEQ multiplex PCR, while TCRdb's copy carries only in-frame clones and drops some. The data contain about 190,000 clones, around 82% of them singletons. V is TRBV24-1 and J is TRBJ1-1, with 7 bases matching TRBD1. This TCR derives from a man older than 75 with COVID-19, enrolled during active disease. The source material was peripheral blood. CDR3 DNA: TGTGCCACCAGTGAAACAGGGGTAAACGAAGCTTTCTTT. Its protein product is CATSETGVNEAFF.